These 14 T cell receptor beta chains originate from one sample sequenced in a study of blood T cell repertoires in COVID-19. Generated by immunoSEQ multiplex PCR, the TCRdb table keeps only in-frame clones and is missing some. The table records under 60,000 clones, 75% to 95% of them present only once. Specimen: peripheral blood. All receptors derive from a man aged 50 to 60 with active COVID-19.

The chain links TRBV12-3 or TRBV12-4 to TRBJ1-1; no definite D call. V lost 3 bases and J lost 1, with 6 bases in between. The CDR3 spans 13 residues. The CDR3, as DNA: TGTGCCAGCAGTTTGGCAGGGAACACTGAAGCTTTCTTT. It codes for CASSLAGNTEAFF.

V usage is TRBV28 and J usage is TRBJ1-5, with 8 bases lining up with TRBD1. Germline values: CDR1 MDHEN, CDR2 SYDVKM. The junction had 7 bases not matched to a gene; V was cut back by 5 bases and J by 1 base. CDR3 length: 16 residues. The DNA for the CDR3 is TGTGCCAGCAGTCACAGGGGGAGGGGGAGCAATCAGCCCCAGCATTTT. The encoded protein is CASSHRGRGSNQPQHF. Together with reference TRBV28 and TRBJ1-5, the CDR3 gives the full variable domain: DVKVTQSSRYLVKRTGEKVFLECVQDMDHENMFWYRQDPGLGLRLIYFSYDVKMKEKGDIPEGYSVSREKKERFSLILESASTNQTSMYLCASSHRGRGSNQPQHFGDGTRLSIL.

This chain connects TRBV7-9 to TRBJ1-1; 7 bases align to TRBD1. This CDR3 comprises 15 residues. The V gene end was trimmed by 1 base and the J gene end by 1 base; junction bases not matched to a gene: 3. Germline V CDR1 and CDR2: SEHNR, FQNEAQ (reference sequence). The CDR3 nucleotides are TGTGCCAGCAGCTTAGGGGGACAGACGAACACTGAAGCTTTCTTT. Amino acid sequence: CASSLGGQTNTEAFF.

J is TRBJ2-4 and V is TRBV3-1 (or the pseudogene TRBV3-2), with D possibly TRBD1 on 6 matching bases. V lost 3 bases and J lost 9, with 12 bases in between. The germline gives CDR1 LGHDT, CDR2 YNNKEL (reference sequence). The CDR3 is 13 amino acids. CDR3 nucleotides: TGTGCCAGCAGCCAGCAGGGGTTAGGCATTCAGTACTTC. Translation: CASSQQGLGIQYF.

The genes are TRBV5-1 and TRBJ1-1, with D uncertain. V was shortened by 0 bases and J by 2 bases, with 11 bases between the two germline ends. CDR1 is SGHRS, CDR2 YFSETQ, per germline. The CDR3 has 15 residues. The CDR3 sequence: CASSLGASGNTEAFF. For the CDR3, the DNA is TGCGCCAGCAGCTTGGGGGCCTCAGGAAACACTGAAGCTTTCTTT.

This clone was counted a single time. The chain uses TRBV3-1 (or the pseudogene TRBV3-2) and TRBJ2-3, with a possible D match to TRBD1 (6 bases). Germline V gene sequence: CDR1 LGHDT, CDR2 YNNKEL (reference sequence). This CDR3 region has 15 residues. The V gene lost 3 bases and the J gene lost 2 bases, with 12 bases spanning the gap. The CDR3 loop reads CASSQKGVHTDTQYF. The CDR3 DNA reads as TGTGCCAGCAGCCAGAAGGGGGTACACACAGATACGCAGTATTTT.

J is TRBJ2-5 and V is TRBV16, with D unresolved. The germline gives CDR1 KGHSY, CDR2 FQNENV. V dropped 0 bases and J dropped 1 base, with 9 bases sitting between them. This CDR3 is built from 15 residues. CDR3 bases: TGTGCCAGCAGCCAATCCGGTCTCCCCCAAGAGACCCAGTACTTC. This gives the protein CASSQSGLPQETQYF.

J is TRBJ2-1 and V is TRBV6-2 or TRBV6-3; 11 bases line up with TRBD2. CDR1 and CDR2 (germline): MNHEY, SVGEGT. Germline trimming cut 5 bases from V and 5 bases from J; bases unmatched to any gene: 2. CDR3 size: 14 residues. Here the CDR3 reads CASSLLAGDNEQFF. The DNA for the CDR3 is TGTGCCAGCAGTCTACTAGCGGGGGACAATGAGCAGTTCTTC.

The V and J genes are TRBV27 and TRBJ2-6, with 14 bases fitting TRBD2. V shed 9 bases, J shed 2 bases, and the junction held 12 bases outside the gene matches. The germline V gene encodes CDR1 MNHEY and CDR2 SMNVEV (reference sequence). The CDR3 is made up of 19 amino acids. The CDR3 region is CASTPRRLAGGTGANVLTF. The CDR3 bases are TGTGCCAGTACCCCCCGGAGACTAGCGGGAGGGACTGGGGCCAACGTCCTGACTTTC.

The chain links TRBV4-1 to TRBJ2-5; 13 bases align to TRBD2. Germline V gene lookup returns CDR1 MGHRA and CDR2 YSYEKL. The CDR3 has 18 residues. V lost 4 bases to trimming and J lost 1 base; unmatched junction nucleotides: 9. CDR3 coding DNA: TGCGCCAGCAGCCCGCGACTAGCGGGGGGAGATTCCCAAGAGACCCAGTACTTC. Protein product: CASSPRLAGGDSQETQYF.

The chain combines TRBV10-3 with TRBJ2-3; no clear D gene. V was shortened by 8 bases and J by 0 bases, with 6 bases between the two germline ends. The CDR3 is made up of 12 amino acids. Germline CDR1 ENHRY, CDR2 SYGVKD. The CDR3 loop reads CAIRGSTDTQYF. CDR3 coding DNA: TGTGCCATCCGCGGTAGCACAGATACGCAGTATTTT.

The chain has TRBV7-8 and TRBJ2-2, with 10 bases matching TRBD2. The CDR3 sequence is 16 residues long. J gave up 1 base and V 5 bases, and 4 bases lay outside the gene matches. The germline gives CDR1 SGHVS, CDR2 FQNEAQ. CDR3 in amino acids: CASSPRTSGNTGELFF. The CDR3 nucleotides read TGTGCCAGCAGCCCAAGGACTAGCGGGAACACCGGGGAGCTGTTTTTT.

This clone came up once. The chain links TRBV5-1 to TRBJ1-5; weak D call: TRBD1 (6 bases). The CDR3 sequence is 17 residues long. V lost 6 bases, J lost 5 bases, and 24 bases lay in between. Germline CDR1 and CDR2: SGHRS and YFSETQ. In DNA, the CDR3 is TGCGCCAGCACCTTTGAGACAGGAGGCCTATACGATCAGCCCCAGCATTTT. Translating gives CASTFETGGLYDQPQHF. Filled out from reference TRBV5-1 and TRBJ1-5, the complete variable domain reads KAGVTQTPRYLIKTRGQQVTLSCSPISGHRSVSWYQQTPGQGLQFLFEYFSETQRNKGNFPGRFSGRQFSNSRSEMNVSTLELGDSALYLCASTFETGGLYDQPQHFGDGTRLSIL.

V is TRBV28 and J is TRBJ1-1; D is unclear. In germline, CDR1 is MDHEN, CDR2 SYDVKM. The V gene lost 6 bases and the J gene lost 5 bases, with 19 bases spanning the gap. CDR3 length: 15 residues. CDR3 protein: CASSFRRVLITEAFF. The CDR3 nucleotides are TGTGCCAGCAGCTTTCGGAGGGTTTTGATTACTGAAGCTTTCTTT.